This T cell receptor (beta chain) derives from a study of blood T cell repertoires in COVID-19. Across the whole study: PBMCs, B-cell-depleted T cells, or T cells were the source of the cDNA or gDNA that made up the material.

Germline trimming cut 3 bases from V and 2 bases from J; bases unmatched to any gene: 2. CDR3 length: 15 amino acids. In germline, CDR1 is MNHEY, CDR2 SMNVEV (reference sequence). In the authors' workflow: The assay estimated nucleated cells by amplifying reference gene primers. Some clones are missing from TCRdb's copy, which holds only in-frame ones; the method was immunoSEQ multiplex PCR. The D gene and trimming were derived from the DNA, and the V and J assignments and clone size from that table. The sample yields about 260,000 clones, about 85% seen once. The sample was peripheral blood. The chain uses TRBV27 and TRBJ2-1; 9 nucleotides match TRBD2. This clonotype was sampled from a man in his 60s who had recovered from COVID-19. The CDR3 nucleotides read TGTGCCAGCAGTTTTAGCGGGGGCACCTACAATGAGCAGTTCTTC. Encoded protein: CASSFSGGTYNEQFF.